This passage covers 20 T cell receptor beta chains from one sample sequenced in a study of blood T cell repertoires in COVID-19. Sequencing was performed with immunoSEQ multiplex PCR; in TCRdb, only in-frame clones are kept and a portion is missing. The table has around 190,000 clones, about 85% seen once. Sequenced sample: peripheral blood. The receptors come from a woman of 80 years or more with acute or convalescent COVID-19.

The J gene is TRBJ2-7, the V gene TRBV5-1, with D perhaps TRBD1 (5 bases). Trimming cost V 9 bases and J 0 bases, with 13 bases left between them. The V gene's germline CDR1 is SGHRS and CDR2 YFSETQ. The CDR3 runs 13 residues. The CDR3 here is CATSRDSSYEQYF. The DNA of the CDR3 is TGCGCCACCTCCCGAGACAGCTCCTACGAGCAGTACTTC. The complete variable domain, with remaining parts taken from reference TRBV5-1 and TRBJ2-7, reads KAGVTQTPRYLIKTRGQQVTLSCSPISGHRSVSWYQQTPGQGLQFLFEYFSETQRNKGNFPGRFSGRQFSNSRSEMNVSTLELGDSALYLCATSRDSSYEQYFGPGTRLTVT.

CDR3 sequence reads: CSGLAGKETQYF. In nucleotides, the CDR3 is TGCAGCGGGCTAGCGGGAAAGGAGACCCAGTACTTC. The rearrangement links TRBV29-1 to TRBJ2-5, with 9 bases matching TRBD2. Germline V gene lookup returns CDR1 SQVTM and CDR2 ANQGSEA. The CDR3 is 12 amino acids. V lost 7 bases to trimming and J lost 5 bases; unmatched junction nucleotides: 5.

The chain couples TRBV7-3 to TRBJ2-7, with 10 bases fitting TRBD1. Trimming removed 1 base from V and 5 bases from J; junction bases left unmatched: 8. The CDR3 has 16 amino acids. Germline values: CDR1 SGHTA, CDR2 FQGTGA. In nucleotides, the CDR3 is TGTGCCAGCAGCTTAAGTCGGACAGGGGGGATCAACGAGCAGTACTTC. Its translation is CASSLSRTGGINEQYF.

This sequence joins TRBV7-2 and TRBJ2-3; no firm D call. The CDR3 sequence is 12 residues long. Germline-derived CDR1 and CDR2 are SGHTA and FQGNSA. Trimming removed 2 bases from V and 6 bases from J, with 6 bases in between. CDR3 coding DNA: TGTGCCAGCAGCTTAATGCGGGATACGCAGTATTTT. Its protein product is CASSLMRDTQYF.

The V and J genes are TRBV6-5 and TRBJ1-2; 7 positions agree with TRBD1. Germline values: CDR1 MNHEY, CDR2 SVGAGI. There are 16 residues in the CDR3. With 0 bases clipped from V and 8 bases from J, the junction kept 12 bases outside the gene matches. In DNA form, the CDR3 reads TGTGCCAGCAGTTACTCGATCTGGCGACAGGGCGGCGGCTACACCTTC. This translates into CASSYSIWRQGGGYTF.

J is TRBJ2-1 and V is TRBV7-2, with D possibly TRBD1 on 7 matching bases. The CDR3 has 18 amino acids. Germline-derived CDR1 and CDR2 are SGHTA and FQGNSA. The ends were cut back, 2 bases at V and 0 bases at J, with 17 bases in the middle. CDR3 DNA sequence: TGTGCCAGCAGCTTATCAAACAGGGGCGGGGTCTCCTACAATGAGCAGTTCTTC. Translation: CASSLSNRGGVSYNEQFF.

The chain carries TRBV6-5 and TRBJ2-7, with TRBD1 identical over 8 bases. Germline lookup yields CDR1 MNHEY and CDR2 SVGAGI. Unmatched junction bases numbered 10, after V lost 4 bases and J lost 5 bases. The CDR3 has 15 residues. The CDR3 loop is CASSFLPDRAHEQYF. The CDR3, as DNA: TGTGCCAGCAGTTTTCTCCCGGACAGGGCCCACGAGCAGTACTTC.

V and J are TRBV7-2 and TRBJ2-1; D unresolved. Germline loops: CDR1 SGHTA, CDR2 FQGNSA. This CDR3 contains 13 residues. V lost 0 bases, J lost 3 bases, and 3 bases lay in between. The CDR3 loop is CASSLASYNEQFF. The CDR3 bases are TGTGCCAGCAGCTTAGCTAGCTACAATGAGCAGTTCTTC.

This clone was detected once. The chain employs TRBV7-2 and TRBJ1-1, with D possibly being TRBD1 (6 bases). With 5 bases removed from V and 1 base from J, the gap between germline ends came to 17 bases. This CDR3 is built from 16 residues. Germline V lookup: CDR1 SGHTA, CDR2 FQGNSA. The CDR3: CASSNRGTLRNTEAFF. CDR3 DNA sequence: TGTGCCAGCAGCAATAGGGGGACCCTTCGGAACACTGAAGCTTTCTTT.

Ten or more counts support this clone. The V and J genes are TRBV2 and TRBJ1-1; D unclear. Trimming removed 3 bases from V and 4 bases from J, with 9 bases in between. The germline gives CDR1 SNHLY, CDR2 FYNNEI. The CDR3 has 13 amino acids. The CDR3 DNA follows: TGTGCCAGCAGTGAGGGAGAAGGCACTGAAGCTTTCTTT. Translating it yields CASSEGEGTEAFF. Full variable domain (outside the CDR3, taken from reference TRBV2 and TRBJ1-1): EPEVTQTPSHQVTQMGQEVILRCVPISNHLYFYWYRQILGQKVEFLVSFYNNEISEKSEIFDDQFSVERPDGSNFTLKIRSTKLEDSAMYFCASSEGEGTEAFFGQGTRLTVV.

This rearrangement joins TRBV6-5 to TRBJ2-1, with 13 bases matching TRBD2. V was pared by 10 bases and J by 7 bases, with 4 bases of the junction left unmatched. The V gene's germline CDR1 is MNHEY and CDR2 SVGAGI. The CDR3 has 13 residues. CDR3 sequence reads: CATRLAGGNEQFF. CDR3 bases: TGTGCCACCAGACTAGCGGGAGGTAATGAGCAGTTCTTC.

V is TRBV28 and J is TRBJ1-4, with 9 bases that match TRBD1. The CDR3 is made up of 21 amino acids. Trimming cost V 4 bases and J 1 base; bases outside gene matches: 19. Germline V gives CDR1 MDHEN, CDR2 SYDVKM. The CDR3 protein is CASSSLTMQQGAGRTNEKLFF. CDR3 bases: TGTGCCAGCAGTTCACTAACGATGCAACAGGGGGCTGGGAGAACTAATGAAAAACTGTTTTTT.

V usage is TRBV6-6 and J usage is TRBJ1-1, with TRBD1 matching over 7 bases. Looked up from germline, CDR1 is MNHNY and CDR2 is SVGAGI (reference sequence). CDR3 size: 14 residues. V lost 6 bases, J lost 4 bases, and 8 bases stayed unmatched. The CDR3 spells CASSPQGETTEAFF. CDR3 DNA sequence: TGTGCCAGCAGCCCGCAGGGGGAGACCACTGAAGCTTTCTTT.

This sequence joins TRBV27 and TRBJ1-4; D not resolved. The CDR3 loop spans 15 amino acids. V was cut by 6 bases and J by 0 bases, with 11 bases left in between. Per the germline V gene, CDR1 is MNHEY and CDR2 is SMNVEV (reference sequence). Written as DNA, the CDR3 is TGTGCCAGCAGATCTACCTCTGCAACTAATGAAAAACTGTTTTTT. Translated: CASRSTSATNEKLFF.

This chain links TRBV28 with TRBJ1-3, with 7 positions matching TRBD1. The length of the CDR3 is 15 residues. Germline V gives CDR1 MDHEN, CDR2 SYDVKM. V shed 5 bases, J shed 4 bases, and the junction held 8 bases outside the gene matches. The CDR3 loop reads CASSRPTGIGNTIYF. CDR3 nucleotides: TGTGCCAGCAGTCGGCCGACAGGGATCGGAAACACCATATATTTT.

The V and J genes are TRBV4-2 and TRBJ1-4; 8 bases agree with TRBD1. CDR3 length: 16 residues. Germline assignment: CDR1 LGHNA and CDR2 YNFKEQ. The junction had 7 bases not matched to a gene; V was cut back by 2 bases and J by 5 bases. CDR3 DNA sequence: TGTGCCAGCAGCCAAACTCACAGGGGGGCAAATGAAAAACTGTTTTTT. It encodes CASSQTHRGANEKLFF.

The V gene is TRBV7-2, the J gene TRBJ1-2; TRBD1 matches 8 bases. With V trimmed by 2 bases and J by 3 bases, 14 bases remained unmatched. Germline V lookup: CDR1 SGHTA, CDR2 FQGNSA. CDR3 size: 18 residues. CDR3 sequence: CASSLIRQGALGDYGYTF. CDR3 nucleotides: TGTGCCAGCAGCTTAATCCGGCAGGGGGCCCTCGGGGACTATGGCTACACCTTC.

The rearrangement links TRBV7-2 to TRBJ1-2; 8 positions agree with TRBD1. Unmatched junction bases numbered 7, after V lost 6 bases and J lost 10 bases. This CDR3 is 12 amino acids long. Germline V gives CDR1 SGHTA, CDR2 FQGNSA. The CDR3, as DNA: TGTGCCAGCAGTAAGACAGGGGTGGACTACACCTTC. Protein sequence: CASSKTGVDYTF.

The V gene is TRBV28, the J gene TRBJ1-6, with 10 nucleotides matching TRBD1. CDR3 length equals 15 residues. The germline V gene encodes CDR1 MDHEN and CDR2 SYDVKM. Trimming at V came to 5 bases and at J to 8 bases, leaving 6 bases not matched to a gene. CDR3: CASSPGGQGDSPLHF. DNA for the CDR3: TGTGCCAGCAGTCCAGGCGGACAGGGGGATTCACCCCTCCACTTT.

The chain uses TRBV5-1 and TRBJ2-1, with 12 bases identical to TRBD2. CDR3 length equals 15 residues. V gave up 6 bases and J gave up 5 bases; unmatched junction bases: 6. Germline V gene data show CDR1 as SGHRS and CDR2 as YFSETQ. This CDR3 is CASIPLAGGNNEQFF. The CDR3 DNA reads as TGCGCCAGCATCCCCCTAGCGGGAGGGAACAATGAGCAGTTCTTC.